These 20 T cell receptor beta chains originate from one sample sequenced in a study of T cell changes during pregnancy in multiple sclerosis. TCRdb's table, derived via immunoSEQ multiplex PCR, lists solely in-frame clones and lacks some. The sample lists 90,000 to 120,000 clones, approximately 90% occurring once. Sequencing used peripheral blood, obtained after pregnancy. These receptors came from a female donor with multiple sclerosis, enrolled in a pregnancy study.

J is TRBJ2-2 and V is TRBV7-3; 8 bases are a match to TRBD2. Trimming at V came to 5 bases and at J to 4 bases, leaving 9 bases not matched to a gene. Germline V CDR1 and CDR2: SGHTA, FQGTGA. This CDR3 is 16 amino acids long. CDR3 sequence (DNA): TGTGCCAGCAGCCAATATAGCGGGGAGCGCACCGGGGAGCTGTTTTTT. This gives the protein CASSQYSGERTGELFF. The full variable domain, completed using reference TRBV7-3 and TRBJ2-2, is GAGVSQTPSNKVTEKGKYVELRCDPISGHTALYWYRQSLGQGPEFLIYFQGTGAADDSGLPNDRFFAVRPEGSVSTLKIQRTERGDSAVYLCASSQYSGERTGELFFGEGSRLTVL.

In this sample, this clone turned up once. The chain recombines TRBV9 with TRBJ1-4, with TRBD1 identical over 9 bases. This CDR3 has 16 amino acids. V lost 2 bases, J lost 1 base, and 3 bases stayed unmatched. The germline CDR1 and CDR2 sequences are SGDLS and YYNGEE. The CDR3 spells CASSVTGGVTNEKLFF. For the CDR3, the DNA is TGTGCCAGCAGCGTGACAGGGGGTGTAACTAATGAAAAACTGTTTTTT.

The chain links TRBV5-1 to TRBJ2-5; TRBD1 matches 8 bases. The V gene's germline CDR1 is SGHRS and CDR2 YFSETQ. The CDR3 runs to 16 residues. J gave up 1 base and V 2 bases, and 7 bases lay outside the gene matches. CDR3 nucleotides: TGCGCCAGCAGCTTAGGACAGGGAAAATTCCAAGAGACCCAGTACTTC. Amino acids: CASSLGQGKFQETQYF. The full variable domain, with the rest looked up from reference TRBV5-1 and TRBJ2-5, is KAGVTQTPRYLIKTRGQQVTLSCSPISGHRSVSWYQQTPGQGLQFLFEYFSETQRNKGNFPGRFSGRQFSNSRSEMNVSTLELGDSALYLCASSLGQGKFQETQYFGPGTRLLVL.

Here the CDR3 reads CASSHIQGQGDGYTF. The CDR3 coding sequence is TGCGCCAGCAGCCACATCCAGGGACAGGGAGATGGCTACACCTTC. The chain uses TRBV4-1 and TRBJ1-2, with 9 bases lining up with TRBD1. The CDR3 runs 15 residues. Per germline, CDR1 MGHRA and CDR2 YSYEKL. V lost 3 bases and J lost 6; bases outside the gene matches: 8.

The chain links TRBV5-8 to TRBJ1-4; 8 nucleotides align to TRBD1. With 0 bases clipped from V and 2 bases from J, the junction kept 3 bases outside the gene matches. The CDR3 has 16 amino acids. CDR1 SGHTS and CDR2 YDEGEE come from the germline V gene. The CDR3 DNA reads as TGTGCCAGCAGCTTGGGGGACAGGCTCACTAATGAAAAACTGTTTTTT. Translated, it gives CASSLGDRLTNEKLFF.

The chain couples TRBV12-5 to TRBJ2-2; TRBD1 might be the D (6 bases). V lost 9 bases to trimming and J lost 0 bases, with 8 bases between them. CDR1 and CDR2 (germline): LGHNT, FRNRAP. The CDR3 consists of 13 residues. CDR3 protein: CASGTPNTGELFF. The CDR3 DNA is TGTGCTAGCGGGACACCGAACACCGGGGAGCTGTTTTTT.

J is TRBJ1-2 and V is TRBV5-6; perhaps TRBD1 as D (5 bases). The CDR3 has 14 amino acids. Between the trimmed V and J ends, which lost 4 bases and 2 bases, there was a span of 12 bases. CDR1 and CDR2 (germline): SGHDT, YYEEEE. The DNA for the CDR3 is TGTGCCAGCAGCGATAATAGACAGAACTATGGCTACACCTTC. Protein: CASSDNRQNYGYTF. The whole variable domain, filled in from reference TRBV5-6 and TRBJ1-2, reads DAGVTQSPTHLIKTRGQQVTLRCSPKSGHDTVSWYQQALGQGPQFIFQYYEEEERQRGNFPDRFSGHQFPNYSSELNVNALLLGDSALYLCASSDNRQNYGYTFGSGTRLTVV.

V and J are TRBV5-4 and TRBJ2-7; the match to TRBD1 covers 7 bases. Trimming took 4 bases from V and 5 from J; bases not matched to a gene: 6. The CDR3 covers 13 residues. The V gene's germline CDR1 is SGHNT and CDR2 YYREEE (reference sequence). CDR3 nucleotides: TGTGCCAGCAGCCTGACAGGGCTCGACGAGCAGTACTTC. Its protein is CASSLTGLDEQYF.

This clone was seen a handful of times. The rearrangement joins TRBV9 to TRBJ1-2; D remains unclear. Germline-derived CDR1 and CDR2 are SGDLS and YYNGEE. Trimming stripped 3 bases from V and 8 bases from J, with 5 bases between. The CDR3 sequence is 10 residues long. The CDR3 nucleotides are TGTGCCAGCAGCGGCGGAGGCTACACCTTC. Protein: CASSGGGYTF.

The rearrangement links TRBV7-9 to TRBJ1-1; 7 bases line up with TRBD1. The CDR3 loop spans 15 amino acids. CDR1 is SEHNR and CDR2 is FQNEAQ in the germline V gene (reference sequence). V dropped 2 bases and J dropped 3; count of bases not matched to a gene: 6. The chain's CDR3 is CASSLNTGVHTEAFF. CDR3 DNA sequence: TGTGCCAGCAGCTTAAATACAGGGGTACACACTGAAGCTTTCTTT.

The rearrangement uses TRBV7-9 and TRBJ2-2; tentative D call: TRBD2 (6 bases). The ends were cut back, 6 bases at V and 3 bases at J, with 17 bases in the middle. This CDR3 comprises 16 residues. The V gene's germline CDR1 is SEHNR and CDR2 FQNEAQ (reference sequence). The CDR3: CASRRGGRLDTGELFF. CDR3 nucleotide sequence: TGTGCCAGCAGGCGTGGAGGGAGGTTGGACACCGGGGAGCTGTTTTTT. Using reference TRBV7-9 and TRBJ2-2 for the parts outside the CDR3, the full variable domain is DTGVSQNPRHKITKRGQNVTFRCDPISEHNRLYWYRQTLGQGPEFLTYFQNEAQLEKSRLLSDRFSAERPKGSFSTLEIQRTEQGDSAMYLCASRRGGRLDTGELFFGEGSRLTVL.

The chain employs TRBV19 and TRBJ2-7, with D tentatively TRBD2 (5 bases). V dropped 9 bases and J dropped 4 bases, with 13 bases sitting between them. In germline, CDR1 is LNHDA, CDR2 SQIVND (reference sequence). The CDR3 is made up of 12 amino acids. The CDR3 reads CASGESWYEQYF. The CDR3, as DNA: TGTGCCAGCGGGGAGAGTTGGTACGAGCAGTACTTC.

This clone was observed a few times. The chain recombines TRBV2 with TRBJ2-1, with a weak D call TRBD1 (5 bases). In germline, CDR1 is SNHLY, CDR2 FYNNEI. This CDR3 has 12 amino acids. Trimming removed 3 bases at V and 9 bases at J, with 9 bases between. CDR3 residues: CASSDQGFEQFF. CDR3 coding DNA: TGTGCCAGCAGTGACCAGGGTTTTGAGCAGTTCTTC. The full variable domain, with the rest looked up from reference TRBV2 and TRBJ2-1, is EPEVTQTPSHQVTQMGQEVILRCVPISNHLYFYWYRQILGQKVEFLVSFYNNEISEKSEIFDDQFSVERPDGSNFTLKIRSTKLEDSAMYFCASSDQGFEQFFGPGTRLTVL.

This sequence joins TRBV5-6 and TRBJ1-4; no definite D call. The germline V and J ends were trimmed by 5 bases and 11 bases, with 13 bases remaining between them. CDR1 is SGHDT, CDR2 YYEEEE, per germline. The CDR3 is 12 residues long. The CDR3 loop reads CASSRLPGKLFF. Here the CDR3 DNA reads TGTGCCAGCAGTCGGCTCCCCGGGAAACTGTTTTTT.

The chain is built from TRBV7-2 and TRBJ2-7, with 8 bases identical to TRBD2. CDR3 length: 14 amino acids. V was pared by 5 bases and J by 7 bases, with 10 bases of the junction left unmatched. Germline CDR1 SGHTA, CDR2 FQGNSA. The CDR3: CASSQTGGAREQYF. The CDR3 nucleotides read TGTGCCAGCAGCCAAACCGGGGGGGCCAGGGAGCAGTACTTC.

The chain joins TRBV5-1 to TRBJ2-1; 9 bases are a match to TRBD2. The CDR3 runs to 15 residues. The ends lost 3 bases at V and 9 bases at J; junction bases unmatched: 10. Germline V gene sequence: CDR1 SGHRS, CDR2 YFSETQ. CDR3 amino acids: CASSSRAGGASEQFF. In nucleotides, the CDR3 is TGCGCCAGCAGCTCCCGCGCGGGGGGGGCCAGTGAGCAGTTCTTC.

V usage is TRBV14 and J usage is TRBJ2-5; perhaps TRBD1 as D (5 bases). This CDR3 has 18 residues. CDR1 SGHDN and CDR2 FVKESK come from the germline V gene. Trimming took off 3 bases at V and 3 bases at J, with 23 bases between the two ends. The CDR3: CASSQGRDLLDLKETQYF. CDR3 DNA: TGTGCCAGCAGCCAGGGCAGGGATTTATTGGACCTGAAAGAGACCCAGTACTTC. The full variable domain, in which reference TRBV14 and TRBJ2-5 provide the parts outside the CDR3, is EAGVTQFPSHSVIEKGQTVTLRCDPISGHDNLYWYRRVMGKEIKFLLHFVKESKQDESGMPNNRFLAERTGGTYSTLKVQPAELEDSGVYFCASSQGRDLLDLKETQYFGPGTRLLVL.

The CDR3 nucleotides read TGCGCCAGCAGTCGATCACTAGCGGGGGGGCAGTACGAGCAGTACTTC. Translation: CASSRSLAGGQYEQYF. The chain recombines TRBV23-1 with TRBJ2-7; 13 bases are a match to TRBD2. TRBV23-1 is classed as an ORF, of uncertain function. The CDR3 length is 16 residues. With 4 bases clipped from V and 4 bases from J, the junction kept 7 bases outside the gene matches.

The CDR3 coding sequence is TGTGCCAGCAGCGCCTCAGGGGGCCGGGGCTATGGCTACACCTTC. Amino acids: CASSASGGRGYGYTF. The rearrangement uses TRBV9 and TRBJ1-2; 8 positions match TRBD1. This CDR3 region has 15 residues. Germline lookup yields CDR1 SGDLS and CDR2 YYNGEE. V lost 3 bases and J lost 4; bases outside the gene matches: 8.

The rearrangement joins TRBV11-2 to TRBJ1-2; tentative D call: TRBD1 (6 bases). Germline CDR1 and CDR2: SGHAT and FQNNGV. The V gene lost 10 bases and the J gene lost 4 bases, with 10 bases spanning the gap. This CDR3 region has 11 residues. The CDR3 region is CATTGSYGYTF. The CDR3 bases are TGTGCCACAACAGGGAGCTATGGCTACACCTTC.